The entry that follows covers one T cell receptor beta chain sequence. Per the germline V gene, CDR1 is MDHEN and CDR2 is SYDVKM. The CDR3 is 14 residues long. The J segment lost 3 bases and the V segment lost 4 bases, leaving 6 bases of the junction unmatched. This entry is derived from a study of CD8 T cells in Susac syndrome. RNA was extracted with the RNeasy kit, and a quantity of about 0.45 to 1 ug was reverse transcribed using random hexamers. TCRdb re-derived calls from the immunoSEQ multiplex PCR reads in MiXCR, one entry per CDR3 protein. The sample records about 400,000 distinct CDR3 sequences, more than 80% being singletons. TEMRA cells were FACS-enriched, unlike CD8+ and CD4+ T cells, which were negatively isolated.

This receptor was taken from a human donor with multiple sclerosis. The chain links TRBV28 to TRBJ2-7; 7 positions agree with TRBD1. Sequenced material: CD8+ T cells from PBMCs. The CDR3 sequence is CASSSLRQGYEQYF. The CDR3 region has the DNA TGTGCCAGCAGTTCCCTTCGACAGGGCTACGAGCAGTACTTC.